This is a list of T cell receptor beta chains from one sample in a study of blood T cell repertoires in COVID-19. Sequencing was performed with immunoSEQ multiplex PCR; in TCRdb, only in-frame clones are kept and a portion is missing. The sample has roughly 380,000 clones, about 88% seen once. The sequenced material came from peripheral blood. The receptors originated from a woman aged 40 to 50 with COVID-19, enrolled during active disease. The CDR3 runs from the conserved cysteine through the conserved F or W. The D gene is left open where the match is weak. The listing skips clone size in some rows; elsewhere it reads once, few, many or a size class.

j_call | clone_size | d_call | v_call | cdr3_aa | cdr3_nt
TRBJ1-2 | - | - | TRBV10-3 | CAISESAGVRYGYTF | TGTGCCATCAGTGAGTCCGCAGGGGTGAGATATGGCTACACCTTC
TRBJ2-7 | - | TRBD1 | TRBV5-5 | CASSLRSGTVYEQYF | TGTGCCAGCAGCTTAAGATCCGGGACAGTCTACGAGCAGTACTTC
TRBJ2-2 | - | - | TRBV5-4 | CASSLLLGNSLNTGELFF | TGTGCCAGCAGCTTACTACTAGGGAACTCTCTGAACACCGGGGAGCTGTTTTTT
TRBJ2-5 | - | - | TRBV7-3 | CASSRQPREETQYF | TGTGCCAGCAGCAGACAGCCTCGGGAAGAGACCCAGTACTTC
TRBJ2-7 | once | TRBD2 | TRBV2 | CASSDSLAGGGSYEQYF | TGTGCCAGCAGTGACTCCCTAGCGGGGGGCGGATCCTACGAGCAGTACTTC
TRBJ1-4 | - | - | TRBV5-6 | CASSLDRISEKLFF | TGTGCCAGCAGCTTAGACAGAATTTCCGAAAAACTGTTTTTT
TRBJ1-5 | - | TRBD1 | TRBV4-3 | CASSQDQTGDQPQHF | TGCGCCAGCAGCCAAGACCAGACAGGGGATCAGCCCCAGCATTTT
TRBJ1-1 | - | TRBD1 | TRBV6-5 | CASSPHRGNTEAFF | TGTGCCAGCAGTCCTCACAGGGGGAACACTGAAGCTTTCTTT
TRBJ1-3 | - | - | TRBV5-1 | CASSFDRNSGNTIYF | TGCGCCAGCAGCTTTGACAGGAACTCTGGAAACACCATATATTTT
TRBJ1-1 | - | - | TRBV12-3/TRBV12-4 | CASSSRENTEAFF | TGTGCCAGCAGTTCCAGGGAGAACACTGAAGCTTTCTTT
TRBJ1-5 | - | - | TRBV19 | CASSPHLGPGNQPQHF | TGTGCCAGTAGTCCTCACCTTGGGCCCGGCAATCAGCCCCAGCATTTT
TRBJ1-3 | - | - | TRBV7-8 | CASSLGPGLRPNTIYF | TGTGCCAGCAGCTTGGGTCCGGGACTGCGCCCAAACACCATATATTTT
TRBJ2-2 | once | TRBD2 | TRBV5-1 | CASSTGTSGGNTGELFF | TGCGCCAGCAGCACAGGGACTAGCGGGGGGAACACCGGGGAGCTGTTTTTT
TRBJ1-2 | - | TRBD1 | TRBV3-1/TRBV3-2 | CASSQGTGSVYGYTF | TGTGCCAGCAGCCAAGGGACAGGGTCAGTCTATGGCTACACCTTC
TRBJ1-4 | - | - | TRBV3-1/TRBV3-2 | CASSQSEKLFF | TGTGCCAGCAGCCAGAGTGAAAAACTGTTTTTT
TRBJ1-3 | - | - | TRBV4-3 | CASSQGHHSGNTIYF | TGCGCCAGCAGCCAGGGCCATCACTCTGGAAACACCATATATTTT
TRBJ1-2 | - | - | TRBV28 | CASSTGTPSTNYGYTF | TGTGCCAGCAGCACCGGGACACCGTCGACTAACTATGGCTACACCTTC
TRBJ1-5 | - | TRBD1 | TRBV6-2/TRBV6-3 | CASSFWGRTGEPQHF | TGTGCCAGCAGTTTTTGGGGGAGGACAGGGGAGCCCCAGCATTTT
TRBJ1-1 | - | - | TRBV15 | CATSRVRQTNTPFF | TGTGCCACCAGCAGAGTTAGGCAGACTAATACCCCTTTCTTT
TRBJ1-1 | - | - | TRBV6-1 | CASSGDGGQASFGAFF | TGTGCCAGCAGTGGCGACGGAGGTCAAGCTTCCTTTGGAGCTTTCTTT
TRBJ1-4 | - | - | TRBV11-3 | CAGIGAGDEKLFF | TGTGCGGGGATAGGGGCGGGGGATGAAAAACTGTTTTTT
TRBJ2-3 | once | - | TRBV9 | CASSVMAGISTDTQYF | TGTGCCAGCAGCGTAATGGCGGGGATTAGCACAGATACGCAGTATTTT
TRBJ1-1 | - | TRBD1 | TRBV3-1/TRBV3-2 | CASSPRTGGSWGTEAFF | TGTGCCAGCAGCCCGAGGACAGGGGGCTCGTGGGGCACTGAAGCTTTCTTT
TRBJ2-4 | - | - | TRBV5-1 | CASSLEGSGIQYF | TGCGCCAGCAGCTTAGAAGGGAGTGGCATTCAGTACTTC
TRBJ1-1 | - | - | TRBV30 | CAWTQAAEAFF | TGTGCCTGGACCCAAGCGGCTGAAGCTTTCTTT
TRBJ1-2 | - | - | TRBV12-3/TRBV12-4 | CASTDTGYGYTF | TGTGCCAGCACCGACACAGGGTATGGCTACACCTTC
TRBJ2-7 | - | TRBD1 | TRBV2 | CASLTGNTYEQYF | TGTGCCAGCCTGACAGGGAATACCTACGAGCAGTACTTC
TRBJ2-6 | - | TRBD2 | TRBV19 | CASSIEGLAGFSSGANVLTF | TGTGCCAGTAGTATAGAGGGACTAGCGGGATTTAGCTCTGGGGCCAACGTCCTGACTTTC
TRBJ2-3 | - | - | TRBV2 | CASSERADTQYF | TGTGCCAGCAGTGAACGGGCAGATACGCAGTATTTT
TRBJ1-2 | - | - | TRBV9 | CASSVEGVYGYTF | TGTGCCAGCAGCGTAGAGGGGGTCTATGGCTACACCTTC
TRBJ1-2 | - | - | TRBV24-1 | CATSVQPGYGYTF | TGTGCCACCAGTGTACAGCCTGGCTATGGCTACACCTTC
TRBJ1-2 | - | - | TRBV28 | CASSPGYYGYTF | TGTGCCAGCAGCCCGGGGTACTATGGCTACACCTTC
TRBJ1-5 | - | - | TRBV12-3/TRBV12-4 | CASSSGDNQPQHF | TGTGCCAGCAGCTCGGGGGACAATCAGCCCCAGCATTTT
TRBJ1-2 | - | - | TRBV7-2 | CASSFYYGYTF | TGTGCCAGCAGCTTCTACTATGGCTACACCTTC
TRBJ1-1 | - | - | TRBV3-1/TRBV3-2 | CASSLFKNTEAFF | TGTGCCAGCAGCCTCTTTAAGAACACTGAAGCTTTCTTT
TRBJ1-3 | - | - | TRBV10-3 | CAISESRGRGSGNTIYF | TGTGCCATCAGTGAGTCCCGCGGCAGGGGCTCTGGAAACACCATATATTTT
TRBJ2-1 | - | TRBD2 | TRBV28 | CATRTSGGYRNEQFF | TGTGCCACCCGGACTAGCGGGGGTTATAGGAATGAGCAGTTCTTC
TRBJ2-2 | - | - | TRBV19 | CASSPRGTGELFF | TGTGCCAGTAGTCCCCGAGGTACCGGGGAGCTGTTTTTT
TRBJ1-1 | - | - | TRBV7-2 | CASSPLQGTGLRTEAFF | TGTGCCAGCAGCCCCTTACAGGGAACGGGGCTAAGGACTGAAGCTTTCTTT
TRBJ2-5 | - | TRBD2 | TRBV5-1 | CASSSLAGAQETQYF | TGCGCCAGCAGCTCGCTAGCGGGGGCCCAAGAGACCCAGTACTTC
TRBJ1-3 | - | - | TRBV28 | CASSLGGLSGNTIYF | TGTGCCAGCAGTTTAGGGGGCCTCTCTGGAAACACCATATATTTT